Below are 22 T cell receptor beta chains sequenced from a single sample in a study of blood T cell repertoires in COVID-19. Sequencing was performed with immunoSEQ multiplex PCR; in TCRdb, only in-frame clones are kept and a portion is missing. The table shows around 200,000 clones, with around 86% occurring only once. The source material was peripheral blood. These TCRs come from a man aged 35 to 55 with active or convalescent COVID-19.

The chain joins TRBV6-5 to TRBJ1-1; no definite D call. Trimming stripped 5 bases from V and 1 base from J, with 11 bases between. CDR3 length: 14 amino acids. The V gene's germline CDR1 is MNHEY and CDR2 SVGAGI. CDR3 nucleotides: TGTGCCAGCAGTAACCTGCGGGGGAACACTGAAGCTTTCTTT. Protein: CASSNLRGNTEAFF.

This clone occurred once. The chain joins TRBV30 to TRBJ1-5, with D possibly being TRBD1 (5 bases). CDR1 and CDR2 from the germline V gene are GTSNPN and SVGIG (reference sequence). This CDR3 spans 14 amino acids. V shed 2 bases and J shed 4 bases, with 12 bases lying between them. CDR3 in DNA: TGTGCCTGGAGTATCGGGGAGGGGAATCAGCCCCAGCATTTT. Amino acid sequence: CAWSIGEGNQPQHF. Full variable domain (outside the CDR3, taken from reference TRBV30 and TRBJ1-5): SQTIHQWPATLVQPVGSPLSLECTVEGTSNPNLYWYRQAAGRGLQLLFYSVGIGQISSEVPQNLSASRPQDRQFILSSKKLLLSDSGFYLCAWSIGEGNQPQHFGDGTRLSIL.

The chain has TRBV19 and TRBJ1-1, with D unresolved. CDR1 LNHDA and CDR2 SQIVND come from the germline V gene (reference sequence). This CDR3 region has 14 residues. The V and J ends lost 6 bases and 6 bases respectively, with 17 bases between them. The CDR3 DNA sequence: TGTGCCAGTAGCCCCTCCTTGGTTACAGCTGAAGCTTTCTTT. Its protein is CASSPSLVTAEAFF.

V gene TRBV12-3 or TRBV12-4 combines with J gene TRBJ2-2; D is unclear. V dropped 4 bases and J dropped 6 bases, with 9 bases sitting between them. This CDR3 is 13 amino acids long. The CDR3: CASSSARSGELFF. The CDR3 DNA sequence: TGTGCCAGCAGTTCCGCTAGGTCCGGGGAGCTGTTTTTT.

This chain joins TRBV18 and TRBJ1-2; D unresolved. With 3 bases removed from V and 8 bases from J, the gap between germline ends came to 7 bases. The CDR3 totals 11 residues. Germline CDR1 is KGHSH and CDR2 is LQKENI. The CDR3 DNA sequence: TGTGCCAGCTCACCCGAGCGCGGCTACACCTTC. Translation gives CASSPERGYTF.

Here the CDR3 reads CASSVPGGGYTF. The DNA for the CDR3 is TGTGCCAGCAGCGTTCCAGGGGGCGGCTACACCTTC. The J gene is TRBJ1-2, the V gene TRBV9; 8 bases match TRBD1. The CDR3 loop spans 12 amino acids. Per the germline V gene, CDR1 is SGDLS and CDR2 is YYNGEE. J was trimmed by 8 bases and V by 2 bases; bases with no gene match: 2.

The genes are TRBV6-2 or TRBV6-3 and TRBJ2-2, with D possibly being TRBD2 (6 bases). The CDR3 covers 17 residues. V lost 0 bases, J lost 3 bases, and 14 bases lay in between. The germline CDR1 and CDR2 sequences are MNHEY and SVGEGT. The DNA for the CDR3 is TGTGCCAGCAGTTACTCGACGGGGACTCTGCACACCGGGGAGCTGTTTTTT. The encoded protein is CASSYSTGTLHTGELFF.

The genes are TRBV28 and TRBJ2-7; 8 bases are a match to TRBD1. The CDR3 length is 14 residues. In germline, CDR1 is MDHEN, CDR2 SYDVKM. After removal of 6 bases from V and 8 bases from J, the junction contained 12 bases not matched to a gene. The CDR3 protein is CASSAGTGGGQQYF. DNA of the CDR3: TGTGCCAGCAGCGCAGGGACAGGTGGAGGGCAGCAGTACTTC.

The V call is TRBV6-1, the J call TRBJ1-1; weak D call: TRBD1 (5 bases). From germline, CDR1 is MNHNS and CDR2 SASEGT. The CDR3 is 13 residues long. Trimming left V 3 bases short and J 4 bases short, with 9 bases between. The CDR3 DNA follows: TGTGCCAGCAGTGAGGGCAGGGCCACTGAAGCTTTCTTT. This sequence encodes CASSEGRATEAFF.

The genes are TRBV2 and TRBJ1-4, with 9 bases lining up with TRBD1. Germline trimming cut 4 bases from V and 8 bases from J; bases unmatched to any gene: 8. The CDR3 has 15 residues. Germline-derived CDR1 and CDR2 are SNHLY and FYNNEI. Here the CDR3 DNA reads TGTGCCAGCAGTGTTTCGGGACAGGGTGGAGAAAAACTGTTTTTT. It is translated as CASSVSGQGGEKLFF.

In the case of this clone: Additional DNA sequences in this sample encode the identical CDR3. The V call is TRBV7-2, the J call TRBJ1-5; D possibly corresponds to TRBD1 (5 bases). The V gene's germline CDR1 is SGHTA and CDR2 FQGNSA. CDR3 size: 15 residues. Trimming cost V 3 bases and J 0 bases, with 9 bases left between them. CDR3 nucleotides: TGTGCCAGCAGCTTGGGGCAGGGTAGCAATCAGCCCCAGCATTTT. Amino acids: CASSLGQGSNQPQHF.

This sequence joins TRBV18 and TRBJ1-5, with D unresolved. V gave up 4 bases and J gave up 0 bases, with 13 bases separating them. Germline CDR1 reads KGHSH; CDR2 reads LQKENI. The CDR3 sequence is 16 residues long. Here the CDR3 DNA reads TGTGCCAGCTCACTTTCGACCGGGAATAGCAATCAGCCCCAGCATTTT. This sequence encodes CASSLSTGNSNQPQHF.

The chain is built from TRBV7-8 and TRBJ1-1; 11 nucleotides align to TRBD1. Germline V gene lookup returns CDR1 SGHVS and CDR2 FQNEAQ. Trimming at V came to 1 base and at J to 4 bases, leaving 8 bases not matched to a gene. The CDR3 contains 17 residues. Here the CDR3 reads CASSLEGQGAGGTEAFF. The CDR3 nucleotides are TGTGCCAGCAGCTTAGAAGGACAGGGGGCAGGGGGCACTGAAGCTTTCTTT.

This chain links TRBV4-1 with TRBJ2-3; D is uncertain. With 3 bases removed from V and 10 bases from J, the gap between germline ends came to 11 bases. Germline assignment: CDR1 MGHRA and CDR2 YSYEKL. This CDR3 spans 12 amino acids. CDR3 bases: TGCGCCAGCAGCCATCAGCGCAATCCGCAGTATTTT. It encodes CASSHQRNPQYF.

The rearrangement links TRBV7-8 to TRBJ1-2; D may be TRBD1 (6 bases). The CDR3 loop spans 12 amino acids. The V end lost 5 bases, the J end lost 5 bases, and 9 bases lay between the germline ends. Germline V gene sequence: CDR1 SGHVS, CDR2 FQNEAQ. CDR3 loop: CASSKQGYGYTF. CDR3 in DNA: TGTGCCAGCAGCAAACAGGGATATGGCTACACCTTC.

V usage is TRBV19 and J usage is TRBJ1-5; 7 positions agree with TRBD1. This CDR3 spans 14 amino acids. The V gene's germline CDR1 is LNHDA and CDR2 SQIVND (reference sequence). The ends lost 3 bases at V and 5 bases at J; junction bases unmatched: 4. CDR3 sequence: CASSIGQDYQPQHF. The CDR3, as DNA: TGTGCCAGTAGTATCGGACAGGATTATCAGCCCCAGCATTTT.

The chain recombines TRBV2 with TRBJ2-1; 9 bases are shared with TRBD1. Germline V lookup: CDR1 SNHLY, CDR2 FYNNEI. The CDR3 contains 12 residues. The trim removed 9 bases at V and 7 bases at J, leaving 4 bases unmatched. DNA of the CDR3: TGTGCCAGGGGACAGGGCCTAAATGAGCAGTTCTTC. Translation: CARGQGLNEQFF.

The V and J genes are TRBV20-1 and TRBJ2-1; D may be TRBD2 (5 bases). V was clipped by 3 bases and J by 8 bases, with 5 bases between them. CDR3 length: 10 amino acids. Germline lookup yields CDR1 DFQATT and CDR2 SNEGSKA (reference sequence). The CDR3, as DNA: TGCAGTGCTAGGGAGGATGAGCAGTTCTTC. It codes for CSAREDEQFF.

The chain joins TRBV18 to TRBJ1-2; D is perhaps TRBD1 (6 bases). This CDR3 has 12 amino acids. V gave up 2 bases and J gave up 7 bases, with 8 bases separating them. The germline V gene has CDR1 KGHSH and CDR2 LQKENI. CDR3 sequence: CASSPGGAGYTF. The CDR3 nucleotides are TGTGCCAGCTCACCAGGGGGGGCTGGCTACACCTTC.

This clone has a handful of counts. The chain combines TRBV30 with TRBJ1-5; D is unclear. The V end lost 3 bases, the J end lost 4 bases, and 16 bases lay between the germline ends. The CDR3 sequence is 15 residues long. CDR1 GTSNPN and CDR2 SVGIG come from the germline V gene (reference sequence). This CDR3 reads CAWSPRATVNQPQHF. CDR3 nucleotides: TGTGCCTGGAGCCCCCGCGCTACAGTAAATCAGCCCCAGCATTTT.

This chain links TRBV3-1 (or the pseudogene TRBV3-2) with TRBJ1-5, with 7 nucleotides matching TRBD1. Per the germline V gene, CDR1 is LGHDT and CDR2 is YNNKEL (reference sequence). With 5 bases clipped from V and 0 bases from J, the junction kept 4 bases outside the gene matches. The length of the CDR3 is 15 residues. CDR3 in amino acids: CASSDGTVSNQPQHF. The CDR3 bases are TGTGCCAGCAGCGACGGGACAGTTAGCAATCAGCCCCAGCATTTT.

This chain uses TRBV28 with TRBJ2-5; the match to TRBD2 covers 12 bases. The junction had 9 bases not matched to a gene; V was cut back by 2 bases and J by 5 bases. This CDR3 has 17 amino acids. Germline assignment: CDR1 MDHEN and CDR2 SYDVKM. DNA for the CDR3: TGTGCCAGCAGTTTAAGGGGACTAGCGGGTAGCAAGGAGACCCAGTACTTC. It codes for CASSLRGLAGSKETQYF. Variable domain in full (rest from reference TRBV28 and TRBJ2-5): DVKVTQSSRYLVKRTGEKVFLECVQDMDHENMFWYRQDPGLGLRLIYFSYDVKMKEKGDIPEGYSVSREKKERFSLILESASTNQTSMYLCASSLRGLAGSKETQYFGPGTRLLVL.